This is a list of T cell receptor beta chains from one sample in a study of T cell clones after liver transplantation. Using immunoSEQ multiplex PCR, the repertoire was profiled, and TCRdb retains in-frame clones only, with some absent. The sample shows some 50,000 clones, 70% to 75% of them seen only once. This material consisted of CD4+ T cells from blood, taken at the 22-month timepoint. These receptor sequences come from a human patient who received a liver transplant. Some T cells could come from the graft donor. Both conserved end residues are part of each CDR3. D genes are given only for firm matches. Clone size is stated in some rows and not others, as once, few, many or a class when expanded.

j_gene: TRBJ2-1; abundance: few; v_gene: TRBV7-2; d_gene: .; CDR3aa: CASRSPRTAHNEQFF; CDR3nt: TGTGCCAGCAGGTCCCCGCGGACGGCTCACAATGAGCAGTTCTTC
j_gene: TRBJ2-1; abundance: .; v_gene: TRBV7-3; d_gene: TRBD2; CDR3aa: CASSYTSGGAYEQFF; CDR3nt: TGTGCCAGCAGCTACACTAGCGGGGGGGCCTATGAGCAGTTCTTC
j_gene: TRBJ1-2; abundance: .; v_gene: TRBV2; d_gene: TRBD1; CDR3aa: CASTSRAGGWGYTF; CDR3nt: TGTGCCAGCACCTCAAGGGCAGGGGGCTGGGGCTACACCTTC
j_gene: TRBJ2-5; abundance: .; v_gene: TRBV6-1; d_gene: .; CDR3aa: CASSPGQETQYF; CDR3nt: TGTGCCAGCAGCCCCGGCCAAGAGACCCAGTACTTC
j_gene: TRBJ2-3; abundance: .; v_gene: TRBV11-1; d_gene: .; CDR3aa: CASSSGPQDTQYF; CDR3nt: TGTGCCAGCAGCTCGGGACCCCAAGATACGCAGTATTTT
j_gene: TRBJ2-3; abundance: once; v_gene: TRBV30; d_gene: .; CDR3aa: CAWSFLTGRGDTQYF; CDR3nt: TGTGCCTGGAGTTTCTTGACAGGCCGGGGTGATACGCAGTATTTT
j_gene: TRBJ2-3; abundance: few; v_gene: TRBV18; d_gene: TRBD1; CDR3aa: CASSPGTGGRDTQYF; CDR3nt: TGTGCCAGCTCACCGGGGACAGGCGGAAGAGATACGCAGTATTTT
j_gene: TRBJ1-5; abundance: .; v_gene: TRBV19; d_gene: .; CDR3aa: CASRLAGEGQPQHF; CDR3nt: TGTGCCAGTAGGCTGGCAGGGGAGGGTCAGCCCCAGCATTTT
j_gene: TRBJ1-2; abundance: .; v_gene: TRBV6-5; d_gene: .; CDR3aa: CASSPSGGARGYTF; CDR3nt: TGTGCCAGCAGTCCTTCGGGAGGGGCCAGGGGCTACACCTTC
j_gene: TRBJ1-6; abundance: .; v_gene: TRBV27; d_gene: .; CDR3aa: CASTSGQAPLHF; CDR3nt: TGTGCCAGCACCTCCGGTCAAGCGCCCCTCCACTTT
j_gene: TRBJ2-1; abundance: .; v_gene: TRBV5-1; d_gene: .; CDR3aa: CASSSPGGYNEQFF; CDR3nt: TGCGCCAGCAGCTCCCCAGGAGGGTACAATGAGCAGTTCTTC
j_gene: TRBJ2-5; abundance: few; v_gene: TRBV7-2; d_gene: .; CDR3aa: CASSLSNIETQYF; CDR3nt: TGTGCCAGCAGCTTATCTAACATCGAGACCCAGTACTTC
j_gene: TRBJ1-5; abundance: .; v_gene: TRBV4-2; d_gene: .; CDR3aa: CASSQATDSGNQPQHF; CDR3nt: TGTGCCAGCAGCCAAGCTACGGACAGCGGCAATCAGCCCCAGCATTTT
j_gene: TRBJ2-1; abundance: .; v_gene: TRBV28; d_gene: TRBD2; CDR3aa: CASSLASGVVNEQFF; CDR3nt: TGTGCCAGCAGTTTAGCCAGCGGGGTAGTCAATGAGCAGTTCTTC
j_gene: TRBJ1-1; abundance: .; v_gene: TRBV6-4; d_gene: .; CDR3aa: CASSSTVGGVAEAFF; CDR3nt: TGTGCCAGCAGTTCGACAGTCGGTGGCGTCGCTGAAGCTTTCTTT
j_gene: TRBJ1-5; abundance: .; v_gene: TRBV28; d_gene: .; CDR3aa: CASGRGNQPQHF; CDR3nt: TGTGCCAGCGGGAGGGGGAATCAGCCCCAGCATTTT
j_gene: TRBJ2-3; abundance: .; v_gene: TRBV4-1; d_gene: TRBD1; CDR3aa: CASSQTGADTQYF; CDR3nt: TGCGCCAGCAGCCAGACAGGGGCAGATACGCAGTATTTT
j_gene: TRBJ1-5; abundance: .; v_gene: TRBV2; d_gene: .; CDR3aa: CASSDGRLIMGNQPQHF; CDR3nt: TGTGCCAGCAGTGACGGCAGGTTGATCATGGGGAATCAGCCCCAGCATTTT
j_gene: TRBJ2-2; abundance: .; v_gene: TRBV10-3; d_gene: .; CDR3aa: CAISARKPGELFF; CDR3nt: TGTGCCATCAGTGCCAGGAAACCCGGGGAGCTGTTTTTT
j_gene: TRBJ2-3; abundance: .; v_gene: TRBV7-9; d_gene: TRBD2; CDR3aa: CASSSQGGTDTQYF; CDR3nt: TGTGCCAGCAGCTCTCAGGGAGGGACAGATACGCAGTATTTT
j_gene: TRBJ1-2; abundance: .; v_gene: TRBV18; d_gene: .; CDR3aa: CASSADSYGYTF; CDR3nt: TGTGCCAGCTCAGCAGACAGCTATGGCTACACCTTC
j_gene: TRBJ2-1; abundance: .; v_gene: TRBV9; d_gene: .; CDR3aa: CASSPGTRSAGEQFF; CDR3nt: TGTGCCAGCAGTCCCGGGACCCGTTCAGCCGGTGAGCAGTTCTTC
j_gene: TRBJ1-1; abundance: .; v_gene: TRBV5-4; d_gene: .; CDR3aa: CASSLAPNGVKNTEAFF; CDR3nt: TGTGCCAGCAGCTTGGCTCCCAACGGGGTTAAGAACACTGAAGCTTTCTTT
j_gene: TRBJ2-7; abundance: few; v_gene: TRBV2; d_gene: TRBD2; CDR3aa: CASRSSTSGVGEQYF; CDR3nt: TGTGCCAGCAGAAGTTCGACTAGCGGGGTGGGCGAGCAGTACTTC
j_gene: TRBJ2-7; abundance: .; v_gene: TRBV7-2; d_gene: TRBD2; CDR3aa: CASSLRTSGYEQYF; CDR3nt: TGTGCCAGCAGCTTAAGGACTAGCGGCTACGAGCAGTACTTC
j_gene: TRBJ1-6; abundance: .; v_gene: TRBV6-1; d_gene: .; CDR3aa: CASSTEYESPLHF; CDR3nt: TGTGCCAGCTCGACAGAATATGAATCACCCCTCCACTTT
j_gene: TRBJ1-5; abundance: .; v_gene: TRBV18; d_gene: TRBD1; CDR3aa: CASSPGTGTGQPQHF; CDR3nt: TGTGCCAGCTCACCAGGGACAGGGACAGGTCAGCCCCAGCATTTT
j_gene: TRBJ2-5; abundance: .; v_gene: TRBV7-6; d_gene: TRBD1; CDR3aa: CASAGQEETQYF; CDR3nt: TGTGCCAGCGCTGGACAGGAAGAGACCCAGTACTTC
j_gene: TRBJ1-2; abundance: .; v_gene: TRBV6-1; d_gene: .; CDR3aa: CASSEGQGRGYTF; CDR3nt: TGTGCCAGCAGTGAAGGGCAGGGCCGGGGCTACACCTTC
j_gene: TRBJ2-3; abundance: .; v_gene: TRBV28; d_gene: .; CDR3aa: CASSEQGRGPDTQYF; CDR3nt: TGTGCCAGCAGTGAACAGGGGAGGGGCCCAGATACGCAGTATTTT
j_gene: TRBJ1-2; abundance: few; v_gene: TRBV5-6; d_gene: .; CDR3aa: CASSPGQNYGYTF; CDR3nt: TGTGCCAGCAGCCCCGGACAGAACTATGGCTACACCTTC
j_gene: TRBJ2-5; abundance: .; v_gene: TRBV5-8; d_gene: TRBD1; CDR3aa: CASSLTGGQETQYF; CDR3nt: TGTGCCAGCAGCTTGACAGGGGGGCAAGAGACCCAGTACTTC
j_gene: TRBJ2-7; abundance: .; v_gene: TRBV28; d_gene: .; CDR3aa: CASSLVYEQYF; CDR3nt: TGTGCCAGCAGTCTGGTCTACGAGCAGTACTTC
j_gene: TRBJ1-2; abundance: .; v_gene: TRBV30; d_gene: .; CDR3aa: CAWSVVEGRVNTF; CDR3nt: TGTGCCTGGAGTGTAGTCGAGGGGAGAGTCAACACCTTC
j_gene: TRBJ1-5; abundance: .; v_gene: TRBV5-8; d_gene: .; CDR3aa: CASSLEGTGRNQPQHF; CDR3nt: TGTGCCAGCAGCTTGGAAGGTACAGGGAGGAATCAGCCCCAGCATTTT
j_gene: TRBJ2-7; abundance: .; v_gene: TRBV7-2; d_gene: TRBD2; CDR3aa: CASSPTSGGYYEQYF; CDR3nt: TGTGCCAGCAGCCCTACTAGCGGGGGCTACTACGAGCAGTACTTC
j_gene: TRBJ2-5; abundance: .; v_gene: TRBV7-8; d_gene: TRBD1; CDR3aa: CASSLGQGLETQYF; CDR3nt: TGTGCCAGCAGCCTTGGACAGGGTTTGGAGACCCAGTACTTC
j_gene: TRBJ1-2; abundance: .; v_gene: TRBV6-4; d_gene: .; CDR3aa: CASSDSTGAGYTF; CDR3nt: TGTGCCAGCAGTGACTCTACGGGGGCGGGCTACACCTTC
j_gene: TRBJ2-1; abundance: .; v_gene: TRBV19; d_gene: TRBD1; CDR3aa: CASSVQGPSYNEQFF; CDR3nt: TGTGCCAGTAGTGTACAGGGGCCCTCCTACAATGAGCAGTTCTTC
j_gene: TRBJ2-1; abundance: once; v_gene: TRBV29-1; d_gene: .; CDR3aa: CSVAREVSNEQFF; CDR3nt: TGCAGCGTTGCCAGGGAAGTAAGCAATGAGCAGTTCTTC
j_gene: TRBJ1-3; abundance: once; v_gene: TRBV6-5; d_gene: .; CDR3aa: CASRSSANTIYF; CDR3nt: TGTGCCAGCAGATCCTCAGCAAACACCATATATTTT
j_gene: TRBJ1-1; abundance: .; v_gene: TRBV5-1; d_gene: .; CDR3aa: CASSSIQGGTEAFF; CDR3nt: TGCGCCAGCAGCTCAATACAGGGAGGAACTGAAGCTTTCTTT
j_gene: TRBJ1-1; abundance: .; v_gene: TRBV28; d_gene: .; CDR3aa: CASSLWGDPSLNTEAFF; CDR3nt: TGTGCCAGCAGTTTATGGGGGGACCCTAGTCTGAACACTGAAGCTTTCTTT
j_gene: TRBJ2-3; abundance: .; v_gene: TRBV29-1; d_gene: TRBD2; CDR3aa: CSAEAGGTDTQYF; CDR3nt: TGCAGCGCCGAAGCGGGGGGGACAGATACGCAGTATTTT
j_gene: TRBJ2-7; abundance: few; v_gene: TRBV5-1; d_gene: .; CDR3aa: CASSLHLGEQYF; CDR3nt: TGCGCCAGCAGCCTCCACCTCGGCGAGCAGTACTTC
j_gene: TRBJ2-2; abundance: .; v_gene: TRBV10-1; d_gene: .; CDR3aa: CASSDQGLKTGELFF; CDR3nt: TGCGCCAGCAGTGATCAGGGGCTAAAGACCGGGGAGCTGTTTTTT
j_gene: TRBJ1-1; abundance: .; v_gene: TRBV10-3; d_gene: .; CDR3aa: CATAGREEAEAFF; CDR3nt: TGTGCCACCGCAGGAAGGGAGGAGGCTGAAGCTTTCTTT
j_gene: TRBJ1-5; abundance: .; v_gene: TRBV19; d_gene: .; CDR3aa: CASGGVFNSNQPQHF; CDR3nt: TGTGCCAGTGGGGGGGTTTTCAATAGCAATCAGCCCCAGCATTTT
j_gene: TRBJ2-7; abundance: .; v_gene: TRBV11-2; d_gene: TRBD1; CDR3aa: CASSLDSGQGLGYEQYF; CDR3nt: TGTGCCAGCAGCTTAGATTCGGGACAGGGCCTCGGGTACGAGCAGTACTTC
j_gene: TRBJ2-2; abundance: .; v_gene: TRBV19; d_gene: TRBD1; CDR3aa: CASRLTGDTGELFF; CDR3nt: TGTGCCAGTAGACTGACAGGGGACACCGGGGAGCTGTTTTTT
j_gene: TRBJ1-2; abundance: .; v_gene: TRBV7-9; d_gene: .; CDR3aa: CASSSRTVDTVYGYTF; CDR3nt: TGTGCCAGCAGCTCCAGGACAGTAGATACAGTTTATGGCTACACCTTC
j_gene: TRBJ1-1; abundance: few; v_gene: TRBV30; d_gene: .; CDR3aa: CAWSVALSTEAFF; CDR3nt: TGTGCCTGGAGTGTAGCCCTGAGCACTGAAGCTTTCTTT
j_gene: TRBJ1-4; abundance: few; v_gene: TRBV4-2; d_gene: TRBD1; CDR3aa: CASSQDQGGQNNEKLFF; CDR3nt: TGTGCCAGCAGCCAAGATCAAGGGGGACAGAATAATGAAAAACTGTTTTTT